This T cell receptor (beta chain) was found in a study of blood T cells in healthy people across ages. The second PCR ran about 6 to 12 cycles with a sample-barcoded 5' primer and J-beta primers. TCRdb reprocessed the 5' RACE reads with MiXCR, giving one entry per CDR3 protein. The repertoire holds over 1,500,000 distinct CDR3 sequences, with about two fifths as singletons. The CDR3 covers 14 residues. CDR1 is SGHTA and CDR2 is FQGNSA in the germline V gene. The V end was cut by 5 bases, the J end by 4 bases, with 14 bases between. This chain links TRBV7-2 with TRBJ2-5; TRBD2 is a possible D gene (5 bases). The sequencing sample was made of blood. The receptor comes from a human donor in good health. CDR3 loop: CASSSRTLTETQYF. The CDR3, as DNA: TGTGCCAGCAGCAGCCGGACTCTCACAGAGACCCAGTACTTC.